The clone carrying this T cell receptor beta chain was picked up a small number of times. CDR1 and CDR2 (germline): MNHEY, SVGEGT. CDR3 length equals 13 residues. V was clipped by 4 bases and J by 8 bases, with 12 bases between them. The sample originates from a study of molecular identifiers for immune sequencing clone quantification. Overall study: Sequencing covered four of five parts into which replicate RNA from around 20,000 or 100,000 naive CD8 cells was split.

Libraries of naive CD8 cells were prepared from 20,000 to 1,000,000 sorted cells using 10%, 30% or 50% RNA. TCRdb called the PCR reads again in MiXCR, with one record for every CDR3 protein. The data hold around 480,000 distinct CDR3 sequences, with about a fifth observed a single time. The sample taken for sequencing was naive CD8+ T cells from blood, with Jurkat cell RNA spiked in. The subset denotes: FACS-sorted CD8+CD4-CCR7+CD45RA+ naive T cells. The clonotype originates from a human donor in good health. Some libraries in this study had Jurkat cell RNA spiked in. This chain uses TRBV6-2 or TRBV6-3 with TRBJ2-1; possibly TRBD1 or TRBD2 for D (6 bases each). The CDR3 region is CASSSTGGYEQFF. The CDR3 nucleotides read TGTGCCAGCAGTTCTACCGGGGGCTATGAGCAGTTCTTC.